This TCR beta chain was found in a study of cytomegalovirus exposure and HLA in healthy donors. Trimming cost V 0 bases and J 0 bases, with 11 bases left between them. In germline, CDR1 is LGHNA, CDR2 YNFKEQ. The CDR3 sequence is 17 residues long. Assay used: immunoSEQ multiplex PCR; TCRdb lists only in-frame clones, some missing. The sample contains under 250,000 clones, around four fifths of which appear only once. This clonotype was obtained from a woman aged 18-30 years in good health and CMV-seronegative. Sample: PBMCs. The rearrangement links TRBV4-2 to TRBJ1-4; a possible D gene is TRBD1 (5 bases). CDR3 residues: CASSQDLTTATNEKLFF. CDR3 coding DNA: TGTGCCAGCAGCCAAGATTTAACGACAGCAACTAATGAAAAACTGTTTTTT.